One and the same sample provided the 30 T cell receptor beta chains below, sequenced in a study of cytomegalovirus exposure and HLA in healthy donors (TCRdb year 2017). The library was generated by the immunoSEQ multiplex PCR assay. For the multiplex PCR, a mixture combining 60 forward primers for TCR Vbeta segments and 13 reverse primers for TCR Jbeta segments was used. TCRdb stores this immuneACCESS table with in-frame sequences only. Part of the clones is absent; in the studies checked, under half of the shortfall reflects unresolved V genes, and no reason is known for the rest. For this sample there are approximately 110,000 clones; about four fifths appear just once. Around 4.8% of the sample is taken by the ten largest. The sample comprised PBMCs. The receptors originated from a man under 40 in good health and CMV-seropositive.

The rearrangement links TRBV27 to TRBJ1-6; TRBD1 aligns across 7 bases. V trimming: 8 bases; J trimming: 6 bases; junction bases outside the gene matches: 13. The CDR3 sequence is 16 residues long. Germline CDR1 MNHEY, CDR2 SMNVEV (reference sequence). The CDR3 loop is CASPNPPTGCNSPLHF. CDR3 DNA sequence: TGTGCCAGCCCAAACCCCCCGACAGGGTGTAATTCACCCCTCCACTTT.

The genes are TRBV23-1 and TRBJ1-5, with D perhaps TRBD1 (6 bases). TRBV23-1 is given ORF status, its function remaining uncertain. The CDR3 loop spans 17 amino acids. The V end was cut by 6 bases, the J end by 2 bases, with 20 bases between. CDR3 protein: CASSHQPPYRGNQPQHF. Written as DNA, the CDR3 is TGCGCCAGCAGCCATCAGCCCCCTTACAGGGGCAATCAGCCCCAGCATTTT.

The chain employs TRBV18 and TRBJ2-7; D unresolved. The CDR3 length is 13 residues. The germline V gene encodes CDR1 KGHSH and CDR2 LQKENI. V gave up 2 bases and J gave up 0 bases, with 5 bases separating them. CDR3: CASSPSSSYEQYF. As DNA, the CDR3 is TGTGCCAGCTCACCAAGTAGCTCCTACGAGCAGTACTTC.

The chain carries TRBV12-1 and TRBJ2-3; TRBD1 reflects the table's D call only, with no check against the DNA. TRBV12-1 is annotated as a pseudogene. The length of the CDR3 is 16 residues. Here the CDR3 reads CASSQRQGEWTDTQYF. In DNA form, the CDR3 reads TGTGCCAGCAGCCAACGACAGGGGGAGTGGACAGATACGCAGTATTTT.

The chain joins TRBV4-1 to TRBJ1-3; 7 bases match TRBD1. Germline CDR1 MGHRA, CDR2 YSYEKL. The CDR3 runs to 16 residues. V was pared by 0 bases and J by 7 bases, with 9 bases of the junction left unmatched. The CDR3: CASSQEGTAGGNTIYF. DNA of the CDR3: TGCGCCAGCAGCCAAGAAGGGACAGCCGGCGGGAACACCATATATTTT.

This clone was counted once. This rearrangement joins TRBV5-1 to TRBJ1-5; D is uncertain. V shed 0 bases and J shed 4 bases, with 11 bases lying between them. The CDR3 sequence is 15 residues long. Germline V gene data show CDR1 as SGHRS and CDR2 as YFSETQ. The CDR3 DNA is TGCGCCAGCAGCTTGGATGCAGGTACGAATCAGCCCCAGCATTTT. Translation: CASSLDAGTNQPQHF. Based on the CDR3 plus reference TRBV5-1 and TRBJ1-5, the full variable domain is KAGVTQTPRYLIKTRGQQVTLSCSPISGHRSVSWYQQTPGQGLQFLFEYFSETQRNKGNFPGRFSGRQFSNSRSEMNVSTLELGDSALYLCASSLDAGTNQPQHFGDGTRLSIL.

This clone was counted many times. The CDR3 DNA sequence: TGTGCCAGCAGTGAAATAAGGGGAAGCAATCAGCCCCAGCATTTT. Amino acids: CASSEIRGSNQPQHF. This sequence joins TRBV6-1 and TRBJ1-5; D is perhaps TRBD1 (5 bases). CDR1 is MNHNS and CDR2 is SASEGT in the germline V gene. There are 15 residues in the CDR3. Between the trimmed V and J ends, which lost 2 bases and 1 base, there was a span of 9 bases.

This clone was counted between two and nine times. CDR3 nucleotide sequence: TGTGCCAGTAGTATGGTTCAGGGGGGAGCTTTCTTT. Translated: CASSMVQGGAFF. The chain is built from TRBV19 and TRBJ1-1; 7 bases fit TRBD1. The CDR3 runs to 12 residues. From germline, CDR1 is LNHDA and CDR2 SQIVND (reference sequence). After removal of 3 bases from V and 10 bases from J, the junction contained 5 bases not matched to a gene.

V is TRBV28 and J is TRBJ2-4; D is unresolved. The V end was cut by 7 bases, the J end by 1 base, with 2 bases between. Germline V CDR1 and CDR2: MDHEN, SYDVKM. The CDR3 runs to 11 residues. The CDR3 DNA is TGTGCCAGCACGGCCAAAAACATTCAGTACTTC. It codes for CASTAKNIQYF.

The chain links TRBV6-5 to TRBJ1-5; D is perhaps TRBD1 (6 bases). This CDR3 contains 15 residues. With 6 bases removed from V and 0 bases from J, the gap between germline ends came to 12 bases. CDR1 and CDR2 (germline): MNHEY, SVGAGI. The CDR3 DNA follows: TGTGCCAGCAGCTCCGGACAGCCTAGCAATCAGCCCCAGCATTTT. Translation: CASSSGQPSNQPQHF.

The CDR3 sequence is CASTQSPISGNTIYF. CDR3 coding DNA: TGTGCCAGCACCCAATCCCCAATCTCTGGAAACACCATATATTTT. The chain couples TRBV9 to TRBJ1-3; D call uncertain. Trimming took 6 bases from V and 0 from J, leaving 13 bases between them. This CDR3 spans 15 amino acids. CDR1 and CDR2 (germline): SGDLS, YYNGEE.

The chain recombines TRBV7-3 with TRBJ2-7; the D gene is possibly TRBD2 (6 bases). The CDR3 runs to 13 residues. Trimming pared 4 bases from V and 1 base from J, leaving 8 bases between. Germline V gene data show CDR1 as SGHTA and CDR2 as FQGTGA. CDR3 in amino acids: CASSSGLSYEQYF. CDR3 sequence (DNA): TGTGCCAGCAGCTCGGGACTTTCCTACGAGCAGTACTTC.

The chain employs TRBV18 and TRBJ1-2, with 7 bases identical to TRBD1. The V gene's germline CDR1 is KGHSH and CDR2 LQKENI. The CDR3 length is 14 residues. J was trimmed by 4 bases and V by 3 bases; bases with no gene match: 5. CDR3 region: CASSPPGQSYGYTF. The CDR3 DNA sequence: TGTGCCAGCTCACCCCCGGGACAGAGCTATGGCTACACCTTC.

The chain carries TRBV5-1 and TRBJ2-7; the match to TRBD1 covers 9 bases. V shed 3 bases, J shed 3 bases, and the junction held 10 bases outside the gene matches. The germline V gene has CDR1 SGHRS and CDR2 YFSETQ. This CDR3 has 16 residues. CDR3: CASSSQTGGSNYEQYF. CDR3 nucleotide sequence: TGCGCCAGCAGCTCGCAAACAGGGGGCTCCAACTACGAGCAGTACTTC.

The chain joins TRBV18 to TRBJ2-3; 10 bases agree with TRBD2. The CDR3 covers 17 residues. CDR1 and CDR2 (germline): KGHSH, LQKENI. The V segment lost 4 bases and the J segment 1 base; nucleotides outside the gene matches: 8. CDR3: CASSQADSGGGTDTQYF. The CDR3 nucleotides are TGTGCCAGCTCACAGGCCGACAGCGGGGGGGGCACAGATACGCAGTATTTT.

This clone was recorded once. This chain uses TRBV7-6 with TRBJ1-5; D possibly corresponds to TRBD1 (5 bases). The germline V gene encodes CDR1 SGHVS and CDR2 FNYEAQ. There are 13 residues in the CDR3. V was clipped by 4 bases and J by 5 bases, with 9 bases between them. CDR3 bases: TGTGCCAGCAGCTCTTTAGGGGATCAGCCCCAGCATTTT. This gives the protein CASSSLGDQPQHF.

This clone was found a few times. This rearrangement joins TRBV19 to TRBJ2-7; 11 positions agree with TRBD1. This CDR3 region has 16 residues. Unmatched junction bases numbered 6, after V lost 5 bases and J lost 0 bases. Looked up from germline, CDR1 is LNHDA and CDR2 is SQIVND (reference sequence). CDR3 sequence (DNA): TGTGCCAGTAGTCCCCTGGGACAGGGGGGCTCCTACGAGCAGTACTTC. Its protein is CASSPLGQGGSYEQYF.

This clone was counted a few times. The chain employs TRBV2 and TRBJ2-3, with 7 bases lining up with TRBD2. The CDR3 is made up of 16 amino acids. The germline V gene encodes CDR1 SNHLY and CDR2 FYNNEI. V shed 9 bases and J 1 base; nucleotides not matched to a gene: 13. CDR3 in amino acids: CASGGVSGFRTDTQYF. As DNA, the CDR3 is TGTGCCAGTGGGGGGGTCAGCGGGTTCCGCACAGATACGCAGTATTTT.

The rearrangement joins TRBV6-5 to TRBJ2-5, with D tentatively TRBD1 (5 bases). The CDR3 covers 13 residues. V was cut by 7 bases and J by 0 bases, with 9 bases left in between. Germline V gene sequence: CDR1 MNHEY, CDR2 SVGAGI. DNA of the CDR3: TGTGCCAGCAAGACGGACAACCAAGAGACCCAGTACTTC. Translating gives CASKTDNQETQYF.

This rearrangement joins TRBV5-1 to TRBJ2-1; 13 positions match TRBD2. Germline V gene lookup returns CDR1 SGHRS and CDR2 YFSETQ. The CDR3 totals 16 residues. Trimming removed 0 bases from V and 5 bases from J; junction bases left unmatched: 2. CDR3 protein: CASSLGLAGGHNEQFF. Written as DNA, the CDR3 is TGCGCCAGCAGCTTGGGACTAGCGGGGGGACACAATGAGCAGTTCTTC. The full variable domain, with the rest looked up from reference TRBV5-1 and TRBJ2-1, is KAGVTQTPRYLIKTRGQQVTLSCSPISGHRSVSWYQQTPGQGLQFLFEYFSETQRNKGNFPGRFSGRQFSNSRSEMNVSTLELGDSALYLCASSLGLAGGHNEQFFGPGTRLTVL.

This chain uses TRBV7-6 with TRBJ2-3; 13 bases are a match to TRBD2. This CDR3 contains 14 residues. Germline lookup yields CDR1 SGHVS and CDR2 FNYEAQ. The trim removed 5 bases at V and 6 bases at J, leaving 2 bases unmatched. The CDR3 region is CASSPTSGGDTQYF. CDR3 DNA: TGTGCCAGCAGCCCGACTAGCGGGGGGGATACGCAGTATTTT.

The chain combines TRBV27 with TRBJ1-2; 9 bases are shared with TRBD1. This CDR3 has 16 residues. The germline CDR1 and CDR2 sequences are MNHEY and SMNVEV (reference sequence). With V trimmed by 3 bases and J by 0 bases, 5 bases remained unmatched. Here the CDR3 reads CASSFLRQGANYGYTF. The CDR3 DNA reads TGTGCCAGCAGTTTCCTGAGACAGGGGGCTAACTATGGCTACACCTTC.

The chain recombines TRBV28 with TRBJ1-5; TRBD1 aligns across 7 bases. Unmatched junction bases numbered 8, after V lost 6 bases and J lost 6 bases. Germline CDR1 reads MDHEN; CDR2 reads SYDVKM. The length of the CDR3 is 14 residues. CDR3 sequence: CASRRSRGTQPQHF. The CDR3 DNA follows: TGTGCCAGCAGGCGGTCCAGGGGGACTCAGCCCCAGCATTTT.

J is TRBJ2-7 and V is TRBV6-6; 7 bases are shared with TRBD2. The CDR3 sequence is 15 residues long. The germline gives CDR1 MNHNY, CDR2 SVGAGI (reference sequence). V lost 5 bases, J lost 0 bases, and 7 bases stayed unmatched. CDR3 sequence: CASSLRGGSSYEQYF. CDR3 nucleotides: TGTGCCAGCAGTCTGAGGGGCGGGAGCTCCTACGAGCAGTACTTC.

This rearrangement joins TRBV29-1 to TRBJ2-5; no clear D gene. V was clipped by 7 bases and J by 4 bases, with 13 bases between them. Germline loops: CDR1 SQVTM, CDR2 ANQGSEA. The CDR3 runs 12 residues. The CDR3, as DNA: TGCAGCGCTATCGTGGTCGTAGAGACCCAGTACTTC. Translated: CSAIVVVETQYF.

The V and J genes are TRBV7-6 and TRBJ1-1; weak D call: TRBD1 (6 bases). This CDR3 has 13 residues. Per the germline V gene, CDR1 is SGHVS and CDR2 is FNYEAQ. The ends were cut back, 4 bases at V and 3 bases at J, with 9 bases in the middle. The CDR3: CASSSGQYTEAFF. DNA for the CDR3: TGTGCCAGCAGCTCCGGACAGTACACTGAAGCTTTCTTT.

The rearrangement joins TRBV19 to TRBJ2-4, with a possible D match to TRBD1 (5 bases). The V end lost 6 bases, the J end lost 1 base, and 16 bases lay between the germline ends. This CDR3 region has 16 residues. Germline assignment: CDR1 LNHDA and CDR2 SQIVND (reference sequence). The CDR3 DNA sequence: TGTGCCAGTAGACCCAGGGTCGGTGGGGCCAAAAACATTCAGTACTTC. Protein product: CASRPRVGGAKNIQYF.

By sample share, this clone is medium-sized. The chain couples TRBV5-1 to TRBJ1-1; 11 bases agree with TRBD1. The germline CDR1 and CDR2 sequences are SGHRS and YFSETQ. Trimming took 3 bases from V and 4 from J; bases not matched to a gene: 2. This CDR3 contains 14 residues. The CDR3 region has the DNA TGCGCCAGCAGCTGGGGGACAGGGGGCACTGAAGCTTTCTTT. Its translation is CASSWGTGGTEAFF.

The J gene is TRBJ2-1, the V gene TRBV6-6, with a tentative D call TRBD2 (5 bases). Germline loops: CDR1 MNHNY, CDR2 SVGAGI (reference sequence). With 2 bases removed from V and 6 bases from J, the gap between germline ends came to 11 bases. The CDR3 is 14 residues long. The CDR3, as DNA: TGTGCCAGCAGTTACCCCAGCGGCGGCAATGAGCAGTTCTTC. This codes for CASSYPSGGNEQFF.

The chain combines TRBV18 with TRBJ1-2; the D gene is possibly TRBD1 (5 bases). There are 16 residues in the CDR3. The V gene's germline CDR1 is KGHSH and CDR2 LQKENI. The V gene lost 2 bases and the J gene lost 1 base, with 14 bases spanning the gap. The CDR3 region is CASSPYSGDLNYGYTF. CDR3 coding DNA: TGTGCCAGCTCACCATATTCGGGGGATCTTAACTATGGCTACACCTTC.